Listed here is a single T cell receptor beta chain. Its target is unknown. 5'RACE template switching built TCR beta cDNA with unique molecular identifiers. TCRdb reprocessed the 5' RACE reads; each CDR3 protein has one entry and no DNA is given. In all, the sample yields about 440,000 distinct CDR3 sequences. This record belongs to a study of T cells expressing NK-cell markers. Study-wide points: In four donors, dominant clonotypes made up about 25-60.1% of CD3+CD56-NKG2C+ cells. Roughly 6 donors showed dominant NKG2C+ clonotypes comprising roughly 1.0-7.5% of their CD8+ T cells.

The CDR3 has 11 residues. Germline values: CDR1 DFQATT, CDR2 SNEGSKA (reference sequence). J is TRBJ1-1 and V is TRBV20-1; TCRdb designates TRBD1, a call that cannot be tested without DNA. This TCR came from a woman between 18 and 69 years old in good health. Sequencing was carried out using blood T cells: a sorted CD56 or NKG2C T cell subset, CD4+ or CD8+ T cells, or bulk PBMC T cells (not recorded which). CDR3 region: CSAPRQTEAFF.